The rows below give T cell receptor beta chains drawn from one sample of a study of blood T cell repertoires in COVID-19. TCRdb keeps only in-frame clones here, not all; method: immunoSEQ multiplex PCR. The sample yields about 200,000 clones, more than 75% seen once. Sequencing input: peripheral blood. Every receptor here comes from a man between 40 and 49 years old with active or convalescent COVID-19. Both conserved end residues are part of each CDR3. Fields, in order: J gene, V gene, D gene, clone size, CDR3 protein, CDR3 DNA. D genes are given only for firm matches. Not every row has a clone size; where given, it reads once, few, many or a size class.

TRBJ2-5 TRBV5-4 - few CASSPNPQETQYF TGTGCCAGCAGCCCTAACCCACAAGAGACCCAGTACTTC
TRBJ1-4 TRBV7-2 - - CASSRGLGSEKLFF TGTGCCAGCAGCCGGGGATTAGGGTCTGAAAAACTGTTTTTT
TRBJ1-3 TRBV11-2 TRBD1 - CASSPEGAAGNTIYF TGTGCCAGCAGCCCGGAGGGGGCGGCTGGAAACACCATATATTTT
TRBJ2-7 TRBV6-2/TRBV6-3 TRBD2 - CASSYSGTSYEQYF TGTGCCAGCAGTTACTCGGGGACTAGTTACGAGCAGTACTTC
TRBJ2-1 TRBV5-1 TRBD2 - CASSSGLAGALYNEQFF TGCGCCAGCAGCTCCGGACTAGCGGGAGCTCTCTACAATGAGCAGTTCTTC
TRBJ2-5 TRBV27 TRBD1 - CASSPSMGTGVWGETQYF TGTGCCAGCAGCCCGAGTATGGGGACAGGGGTTTGGGGAGAGACCCAGTACTTC
TRBJ2-7 TRBV27 - - CASNPVQGSEQYF TGTGCCAGCAACCCCGTTCAGGGGAGCGAGCAGTACTTC
TRBJ1-2 TRBV6-2/TRBV6-3 TRBD1 - CASSNKNVGQRHGYTF TGTGCCAGCAGTAATAAGAACGTGGGACAGAGACATGGCTACACCTTC
TRBJ1-6 TRBV6-4 - - CASSEVQDSPLHF TGTGCCAGCAGTGAAGTACAGGATTCACCCCTCCACTTT
TRBJ2-3 TRBV11-1 TRBD2 - CASSSQRGDTDTQYF TGTGCCAGCAGCTCGCAGCGGGGGGACACAGATACGCAGTATTTT
TRBJ2-5 TRBV7-9 - - CASSPPGAKETQYF TGTGCCAGCAGCCCGCCAGGGGCCAAAGAGACCCAGTACTTC
TRBJ2-5 TRBV7-2 TRBD1 - CASSSGTGRETQYF TGTGCCAGCAGCTCCGGGACAGGGAGAGAGACCCAGTACTTC
TRBJ2-3 TRBV5-1 - few CASSLDGGSTDTQYF TGCGCCAGCAGCTTGGATGGCGGGAGCACAGATACGCAGTATTTT
TRBJ2-7 TRBV11-3 - - CASSLRAANYEQYF TGTGCCAGCAGCCTCAGGGCGGCGAACTACGAGCAGTACTTC
TRBJ1-5 TRBV28 - once CASSLLMVQGRGGNQPQHF TGTGCCAGCAGTTTATTGATGGTACAGGGCCGCGGCGGGAATCAGCCCCAGCATTTT
TRBJ2-7 TRBV5-1 TRBD1 - CASGERQGTPYEQYF TGCGCCAGCGGCGAGAGACAGGGAACCCCCTACGAGCAGTACTTC
TRBJ1-2 TRBV19 - - CASSMERTTGYTF TGTGCCAGTAGTATGGAAAGGACAACTGGCTACACCTTC
TRBJ1-5 TRBV5-5 TRBD1 - CASSSTGNSNQPQHF TGTGCCAGCAGCTCGACAGGGAATAGCAATCAGCCCCAGCATTTT
TRBJ2-7 TRBV4-3 TRBD1 - CASSRTGTGGYEQYF TGCGCCAGCAGCCGCACCGGGACAGGGGGATACGAGCAGTACTTC
TRBJ1-2 TRBV6-2/TRBV6-3 TRBD1 - CASSPGQGWGYTF TGTGCCAGCAGCCCCGGACAGGGCTGGGGCTACACCTTC
TRBJ2-1 TRBV27 TRBD2 - CASSLLLAGGYEQFF TGTGCCAGCAGTCTCCTACTAGCGGGGGGTTATGAGCAGTTCTTC
TRBJ1-3 TRBV5-1 TRBD1 - CASSTGQGVPGNTIYF TGCGCCAGCAGCACGGGACAGGGTGTCCCTGGAAACACCATATATTTT
TRBJ2-2 TRBV5-1 TRBD2 once CASSLGLAGGTGELFF TGCGCCAGCAGCCTTGGACTAGCGGGGGGAACCGGGGAGCTGTTTTTT
TRBJ2-7 TRBV4-2 - - CASSQEAGNEQYF TGTGCCAGCAGCCAAGAGGCAGGGAACGAGCAGTACTTC
TRBJ1-2 TRBV19 TRBD1 - CASSIETGTGYGYTF TGTGCCAGTAGTATTGAAACCGGGACAGGGTATGGCTACACCTTC
TRBJ2-1 TRBV19 TRBD1 - CASKDRAPYSYNEQFF TGTGCCAGTAAAGACAGGGCTCCATACTCCTACAATGAGCAGTTCTTC
TRBJ1-2 TRBV7-2 - - CASRLEGTNYGYTF TGTGCCAGCAGACTTGAGGGAACTAACTATGGCTACACCTTC
TRBJ2-7 TRBV6-2/TRBV6-3 TRBD2 - CASSYSGGSYEQYF TGTGCCAGCAGTTACAGCGGGGGCTCCTACGAGCAGTACTTC
TRBJ2-7 TRBV2 TRBD1 - CASTGNRGNPYEQYF TGTGCCAGCACCGGAAACAGGGGTAACCCCTACGAGCAGTACTTC
TRBJ1-5 TRBV12-3/TRBV12-4 - - CASSFGGETQHF TGTGCCAGCAGTTTTGGGGGGGAAACCCAGCATTTT
TRBJ1-4 TRBV7-9 TRBD1 - CASSLEGTAAQSLIF TGTGCCAGCAGCTTAGAGGGGACAGCGGCCCAATCTTTGATTTTT
TRBJ1-4 TRBV9 TRBD1 - CASSGGQGEEKLFF TGTGCCAGCAGCGGGGGACAGGGTGAGGAAAAACTGTTTTTT
TRBJ2-7 TRBV5-1 - once CASSLGGPTYEQYF TGCGCCAGCAGCTTGGGGGGCCCCACCTACGAGCAGTACTTC
TRBJ2-5 TRBV3-1/TRBV3-2 TRBD1 - CASSRRQGSEETQYF TGTGCCAGCAGCCGCCGACAGGGAAGTGAGGAGACCCAGTACTTC
TRBJ1-4 TRBV7-3 TRBD1 - CASSQDRGDEKLFF TGTGCCAGCAGCCAGGACAGGGGTGATGAAAAACTGTTTTTT
TRBJ1-6 TRBV5-1 TRBD1 - CASNRGLNYNSPLHF TGCGCCAGCAACAGGGGTCTGAACTATAATTCACCCCTCCACTTT
TRBJ2-7 TRBV5-4 TRBD1 few CASSPYTTGGEQYF TGTGCCAGCAGCCCATATACTACAGGGGGCGAGCAGTACTTC
TRBJ1-5 TRBV27 TRBD1 - CASSATGGNQPQHF TGTGCCAGCAGTGCGACAGGGGGCAATCAGCCCCAGCATTTT
TRBJ2-3 TRBV28 TRBD2 - CASRGLAGGSDTQYF TGTGCCAGCAGGGGACTAGCGGGAGGTTCAGATACGCAGTATTTT
TRBJ1-1 TRBV18 - - CASSPTLPAGTEAFF TGTGCCAGCTCACCGACACTACCTGCGGGCACTGAAGCTTTCTTT
TRBJ2-1 TRBV7-9 TRBD1 - CASSALDRITYNEQFF TGTGCCAGCAGCGCCCTGGACAGGATTACCTACAATGAGCAGTTCTTC
TRBJ1-1 TRBV5-1 TRBD1 - CASSLGDRNTEAFF TGCGCCAGCAGCTTGGGGGACAGGAACACTGAAGCTTTCTTT
TRBJ1-5 TRBV19 - - CASSPRGGNQPQHF TGTGCCAGTAGTCCCCGGGGAGGCAATCAGCCCCAGCATTTT